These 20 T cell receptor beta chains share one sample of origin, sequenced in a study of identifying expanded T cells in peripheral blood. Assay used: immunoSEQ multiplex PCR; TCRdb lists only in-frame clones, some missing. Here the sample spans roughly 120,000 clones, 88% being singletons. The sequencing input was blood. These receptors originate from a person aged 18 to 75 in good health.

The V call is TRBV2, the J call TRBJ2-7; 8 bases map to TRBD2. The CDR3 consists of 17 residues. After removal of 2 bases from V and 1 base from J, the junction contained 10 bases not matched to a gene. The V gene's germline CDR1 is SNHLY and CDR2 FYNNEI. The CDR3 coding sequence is TGTGCCAGCAGTGAACCAGCGGGAGATCCTTCTTCCTACGAGCAGTACTTC. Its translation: CASSEPAGDPSSYEQYF.

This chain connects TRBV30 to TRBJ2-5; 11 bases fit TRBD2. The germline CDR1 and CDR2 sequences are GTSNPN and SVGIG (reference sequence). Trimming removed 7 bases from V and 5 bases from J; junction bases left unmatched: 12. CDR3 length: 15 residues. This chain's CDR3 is CALEGSGGAYETQYF. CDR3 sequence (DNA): TGTGCCTTGGAGGGTAGCGGGGGGGCCTATGAGACCCAGTACTTC.

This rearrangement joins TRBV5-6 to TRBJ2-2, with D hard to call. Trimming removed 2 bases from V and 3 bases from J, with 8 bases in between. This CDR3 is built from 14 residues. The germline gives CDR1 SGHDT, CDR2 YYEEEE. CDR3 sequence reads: CASSFASYTGELFF. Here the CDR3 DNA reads TGTGCCAGCAGCTTCGCCAGCTACACCGGGGAGCTGTTTTTT. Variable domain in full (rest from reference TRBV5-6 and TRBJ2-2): DAGVTQSPTHLIKTRGQQVTLRCSPKSGHDTVSWYQQALGQGPQFIFQYYEEEERQRGNFPDRFSGHQFPNYSSELNVNALLLGDSALYLCASSFASYTGELFFGEGSRLTVL.

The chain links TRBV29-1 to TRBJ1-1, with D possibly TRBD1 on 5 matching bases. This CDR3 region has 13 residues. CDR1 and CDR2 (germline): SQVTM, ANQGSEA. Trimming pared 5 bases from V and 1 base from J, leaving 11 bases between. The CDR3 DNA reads TGCAGCGTTATTAGAGGGGCGAACACTGAAGCTTTCTTT. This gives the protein CSVIRGANTEAFF.

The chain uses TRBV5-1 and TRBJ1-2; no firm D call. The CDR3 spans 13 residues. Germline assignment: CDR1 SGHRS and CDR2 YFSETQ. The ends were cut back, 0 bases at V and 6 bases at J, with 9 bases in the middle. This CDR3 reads CASSLAAGDGYTF. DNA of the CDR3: TGCGCCAGCAGCTTGGCCGCAGGCGATGGCTACACCTTC.

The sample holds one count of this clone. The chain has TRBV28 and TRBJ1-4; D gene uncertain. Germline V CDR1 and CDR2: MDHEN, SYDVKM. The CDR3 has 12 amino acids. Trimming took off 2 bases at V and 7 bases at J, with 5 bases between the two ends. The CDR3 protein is CASSLVSEKLFF. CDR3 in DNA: TGTGCCAGCAGTTTAGTATCTGAAAAACTGTTTTTT. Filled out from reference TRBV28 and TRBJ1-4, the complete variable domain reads DVKVTQSSRYLVKRTGEKVFLECVQDMDHENMFWYRQDPGLGLRLIYFSYDVKMKEKGDIPEGYSVSREKKERFSLILESASTNQTSMYLCASSLVSEKLFFGSGTQLSVL.

The CDR3 DNA reads as TGTGCCAGCACCCCGGCGGTGTCCAATGAGCAGTTCTTC. This translates into CASTPAVSNEQFF. This rearrangement joins TRBV5-4 to TRBJ2-1; D unclear. The CDR3 length is 13 residues. V dropped 6 bases and J dropped 6 bases, with 13 bases sitting between them. Looked up from germline, CDR1 is SGHNT and CDR2 is YYREEE (reference sequence).

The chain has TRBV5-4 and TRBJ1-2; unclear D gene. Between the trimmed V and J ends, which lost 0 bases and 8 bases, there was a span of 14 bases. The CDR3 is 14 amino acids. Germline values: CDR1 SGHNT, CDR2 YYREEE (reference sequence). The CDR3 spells CASSLGSETLGYTF. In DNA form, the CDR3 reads TGTGCCAGCAGCTTGGGTTCGGAGACTCTGGGCTACACCTTC.

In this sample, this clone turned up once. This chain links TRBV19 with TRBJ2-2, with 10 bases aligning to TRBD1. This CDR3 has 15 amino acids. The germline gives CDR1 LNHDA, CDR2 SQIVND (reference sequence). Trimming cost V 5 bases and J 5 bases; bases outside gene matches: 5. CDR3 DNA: TGTGCCAGTAGTGACAGGGGGCGTGGTACCGGGGAGCTGTTTTTT. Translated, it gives CASSDRGRGTGELFF.

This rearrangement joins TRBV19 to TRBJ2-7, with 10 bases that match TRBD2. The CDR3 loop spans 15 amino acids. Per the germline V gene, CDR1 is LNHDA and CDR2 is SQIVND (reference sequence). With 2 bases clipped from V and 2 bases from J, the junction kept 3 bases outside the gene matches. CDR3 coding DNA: TGTGCCAGTAGTATAACTAGCGGGGACGCCTACGAGCAGTACTTC. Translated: CASSITSGDAYEQYF.

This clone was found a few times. In DNA, the CDR3 is TGTGCCAGCAGTGCGGGGGGGCTAGGCACAGATACGCAGTATTTT. Protein: CASSAGGLGTDTQYF. This chain connects TRBV6-4 to TRBJ2-3, with 8 bases fitting TRBD2. V lost 4 bases to trimming and J lost 1 base; unmatched junction nucleotides: 4. This CDR3 is 15 amino acids long. Per germline, CDR1 MRHNA and CDR2 SNTAGT.

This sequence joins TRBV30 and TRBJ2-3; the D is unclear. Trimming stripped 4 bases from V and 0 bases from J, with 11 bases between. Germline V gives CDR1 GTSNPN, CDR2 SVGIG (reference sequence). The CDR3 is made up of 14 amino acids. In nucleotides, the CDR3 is TGTGCCTGGAACCTGCTCCCCAGCACAGATACGCAGTATTTT. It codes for CAWNLLPSTDTQYF.

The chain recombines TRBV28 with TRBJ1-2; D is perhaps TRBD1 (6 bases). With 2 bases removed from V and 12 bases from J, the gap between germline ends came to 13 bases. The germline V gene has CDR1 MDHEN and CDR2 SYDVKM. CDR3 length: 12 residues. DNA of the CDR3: TGTGCCAGCAGTTTACTACAGGGCGTAAACACCTTC. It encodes CASSLLQGVNTF.

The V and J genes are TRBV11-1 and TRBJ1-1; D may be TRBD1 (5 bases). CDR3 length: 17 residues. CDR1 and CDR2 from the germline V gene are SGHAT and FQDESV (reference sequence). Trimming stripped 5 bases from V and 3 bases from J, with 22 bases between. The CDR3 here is CASSLNQGLSSDTEAFF. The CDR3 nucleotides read TGTGCCAGCAGCCTAAACCAGGGATTATCCTCGGACACTGAAGCTTTCTTT.

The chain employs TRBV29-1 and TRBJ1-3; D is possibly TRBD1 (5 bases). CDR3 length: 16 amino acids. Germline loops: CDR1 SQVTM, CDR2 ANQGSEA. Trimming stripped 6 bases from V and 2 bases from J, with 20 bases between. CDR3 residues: CSVQSGASGAGNTIYF. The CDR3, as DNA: TGCAGCGTCCAAAGTGGGGCGTCAGGCGCTGGAAACACCATATATTTT.

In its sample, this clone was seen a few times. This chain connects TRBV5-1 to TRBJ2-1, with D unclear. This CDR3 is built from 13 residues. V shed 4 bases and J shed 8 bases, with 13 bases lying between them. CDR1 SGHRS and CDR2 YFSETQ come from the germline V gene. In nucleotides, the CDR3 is TGCGCCAGCAGCCCCAGAGGACGCGATGAGCAGTTCTTC. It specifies CASSPRGRDEQFF. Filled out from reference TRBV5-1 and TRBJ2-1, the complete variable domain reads KAGVTQTPRYLIKTRGQQVTLSCSPISGHRSVSWYQQTPGQGLQFLFEYFSETQRNKGNFPGRFSGRQFSNSRSEMNVSTLELGDSALYLCASSPRGRDEQFFGPGTRLTVL.

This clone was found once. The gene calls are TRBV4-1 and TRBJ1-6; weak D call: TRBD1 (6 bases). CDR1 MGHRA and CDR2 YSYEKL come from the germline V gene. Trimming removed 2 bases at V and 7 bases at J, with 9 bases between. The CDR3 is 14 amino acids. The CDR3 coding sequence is TGCGCCAGCAGCCAAAGGCAGGGGAATTCACCCCTCCACTTT. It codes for CASSQRQGNSPLHF.

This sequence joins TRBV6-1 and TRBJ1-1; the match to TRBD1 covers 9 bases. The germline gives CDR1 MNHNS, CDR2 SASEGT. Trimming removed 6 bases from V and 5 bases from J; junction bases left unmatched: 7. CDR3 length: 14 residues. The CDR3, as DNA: TGTGCCAGCAGCCCTAGGGACAGGGAGACTGAAGCTTTCTTT. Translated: CASSPRDRETEAFF.

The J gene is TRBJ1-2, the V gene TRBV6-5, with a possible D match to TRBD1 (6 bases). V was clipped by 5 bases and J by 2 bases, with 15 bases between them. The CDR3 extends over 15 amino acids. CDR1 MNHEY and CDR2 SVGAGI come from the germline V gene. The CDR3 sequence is CASSPGTRLNYGYTF. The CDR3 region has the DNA TGTGCCAGCAGTCCAGGGACACGTCTAAACTATGGCTACACCTTC.

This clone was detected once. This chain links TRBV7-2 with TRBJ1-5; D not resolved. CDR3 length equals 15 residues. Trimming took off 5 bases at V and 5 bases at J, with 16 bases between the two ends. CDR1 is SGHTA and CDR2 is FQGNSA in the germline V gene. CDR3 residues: CASSPGRGYYQPQHF. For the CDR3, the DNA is TGTGCCAGCAGCCCTGGGCGTGGTTATTATCAGCCCCAGCATTTT.